This is a list of T cell receptor beta chains from one sample in a study of blood T cell repertoires in COVID-19. Sequencing used immunoSEQ multiplex PCR; TCRdb keeps in-frame clones, though not all of them. This repertoire shows 200,000 to 250,000 clones, 75% to 85% found once; its top ten account for over 7%. Sequencing was performed on peripheral blood. These receptor sequences come from a woman of 80 years or more with COVID-19, enrolled during active disease. CDR3s include the opening cysteine and the closing phenylalanine or tryptophan. A D gene is named only where the DNA matches it firmly. Not all rows give a size; the values are once, few, many and, for expanded clones, a class.

clone size	D gene	J gene	V gene	CDR3 protein	CDR3 DNA
NA	TRBD2	TRBJ2-7	TRBV7-2	CASSLGASGVYEQYF	TGTGCCAGCAGCTTAGGGGCTAGCGGAGTTTACGAGCAGTACTTC
NA	NA	TRBJ1-1	TRBV30	CAWKTMNTEAFF	TGTGCCTGGAAAACTATGAACACTGAAGCTTTCTTT
NA	TRBD2	TRBJ2-7	TRBV5-1	CASSPPLTGSGNDEQYF	TGCGCCAGCAGCCCCCCACTCACCGGGAGCGGGAATGACGAGCAGTACTTC
few	TRBD2	TRBJ2-1	TRBV25-1	CASSVGTSGEQFF	TGTGCCAGCAGTGTCGGGACTAGCGGCGAGCAGTTCTTC
NA	TRBD2	TRBJ2-3	TRBV11-3	CASSRGTSGTTTDTQYF	TGTGCCAGCAGCCGCGGGACTAGCGGGACAACCACAGATACGCAGTATTTT
NA	NA	TRBJ2-5	TRBV5-1	CASSRSPAGQETQYF	TGCGCCAGCAGCCGCTCCCCCGCGGGGCAAGAGACCCAGTACTTC
few	NA	TRBJ1-1	TRBV6-5	CASSPLTEAFF	TGTGCCAGCAGTCCCTTGACTGAAGCTTTCTTT
once	TRBD2	TRBJ2-7	TRBV11-2	CASSPGGGTSYEQYF	TGTGCCAGCAGCCCGGGAGGGGGAACTTCCTACGAGCAGTACTTC
NA	NA	TRBJ1-4	TRBV5-1	CASSPAGRIGEKLFF	TGCGCCAGCAGCCCTGCGGGACGCATAGGGGAAAAACTGTTTTTT
NA	NA	TRBJ2-7	TRBV27	CASSRSGFGYEQYF	TGTGCCAGCAGCCGGAGCGGATTCGGCTACGAGCAGTACTTC
NA	NA	TRBJ2-6	TRBV7-9	CASSARGRPGANVLTF	TGTGCCAGCAGCGCACGAGGGAGACCTGGGGCCAACGTCCTGACTTTC
NA	NA	TRBJ2-1	TRBV18	CASSPPSKRYNEQFF	TGTGCCAGCTCACCACCGAGTAAGCGGTACAATGAGCAGTTCTTC
NA	TRBD1	TRBJ1-6	TRBV7-8	CASSHRGSPLHF	TGTGCCAGCAGCCACAGGGGTTCACCCCTCCACTTT
NA	NA	TRBJ2-1	TRBV30	CAWSALSLGTNEQFF	TGTGCCTGGAGTGCCCTCTCACTAGGGACAAATGAGCAGTTCTTC
NA	NA	TRBJ1-1	TRBV2	CASSDQGRNTEAFF	TGTGCCAGCAGTGACCAGGGGCGGAACACTGAAGCTTTCTTT
NA	NA	TRBJ2-3	TRBV7-9	CASSLARGGTGVTRDTQYF	TGTGCCAGCAGCTTAGCCCGAGGGGGTACCGGGGTCACACGGGATACGCAGTATTTT
once	NA	TRBJ2-2	TRBV18	CASSPRGGSAGELFF	TGTGCCAGCTCACCACGTGGTGGGAGTGCCGGGGAGCTGTTTTTT
NA	TRBD1	TRBJ1-6	TRBV30	CAWSTGQVGAPLHF	TGTGCCTGGAGCACGGGACAGGTCGGGGCACCCCTCCACTTT
once	NA	TRBJ2-2	TRBV3-1/TRBV3-2	CASSHVRGGELFF	TGTGCCAGCAGCCACGTAAGAGGGGGGGAGCTGTTTTTT
NA	NA	TRBJ2-2	TRBV15	CATSREGLRTGELFF	TGTGCCACCAGCAGAGAGGGACTTCGAACCGGGGAGCTGTTTTTT
NA	TRBD1	TRBJ1-3	TRBV9	CASSPMGQSGGNTIYF	TGTGCCAGCAGCCCTATGGGACAGTCGGGTGGAAACACCATATATTTT
NA	TRBD2	TRBJ2-1	TRBV9	CASSAWTSGENEQFF	TGTGCCAGCAGCGCTTGGACTAGCGGGGAAAATGAGCAGTTCTTC
NA	NA	TRBJ2-7	TRBV6-5	CASFGGGRGYEQYF	TGTGCCAGCTTTGGGGGAGGGAGGGGGTACGAGCAGTACTTC
NA	NA	TRBJ1-4	TRBV19	CASSTYREGEKLFF	TGTGCCAGTAGTACCTACAGGGAGGGGGAAAAACTGTTTTTT
NA	NA	TRBJ2-3	TRBV9	CASSVASVDTQYF	TGTGCCAGCAGCGTAGCTTCCGTAGATACGCAGTATTTT
once	TRBD1	TRBJ2-7	TRBV7-8	CASSRQGYEQYF	TGTGCCAGCAGCCGACAGGGGTACGAGCAGTACTTC
once	TRBD1	TRBJ1-5	TRBV6-5	CASSKGQVQPQHF	TGTGCCAGCAGCAAGGGACAGGTTCAGCCCCAGCATTTT
NA	NA	TRBJ1-6	TRBV3-1/TRBV3-2	CASSLLNRDSPLHF	TGTGCCAGCAGCCTCTTAAACAGGGATTCACCCCTCCACTTT
NA	TRBD1	TRBJ1-2	TRBV18	CASSVTRDRVNYGYTF	TGTGCCAGCTCAGTTACCCGGGACAGAGTTAACTATGGCTACACCTTC
NA	NA	TRBJ1-6	TRBV15	CATSAGGTDLHF	TGTGCCACCAGCGCGGGGGGCACAGACCTCCACTTT
NA	NA	TRBJ1-2	TRBV19	CASSIQGQVLRGYTF	TGTGCCAGTAGTATACAGGGTCAAGTATTGCGGGGCTACACCTTC
NA	NA	TRBJ1-2	TRBV19	CASSEQSDGYGYTF	TGTGCCAGTAGCGAACAGTCAGATGGGTATGGCTACACCTTC
NA	TRBD2	TRBJ2-1	TRBV9	CASSVGTSGGNEQFF	TGTGCCAGCAGCGTAGGGACTAGCGGGGGCAATGAGCAGTTCTTC
once	NA	TRBJ2-7	TRBV12-3/TRBV12-4	CASSPGLFEQYF	TGTGCCAGCAGTCCGGGACTGTTCGAGCAGTACTTC
NA	NA	TRBJ1-3	TRBV18	CASSPAQGSLDTIYF	TGTGCCAGCTCACCGGCACAGGGCTCCCTGGACACCATATATTTT
NA	TRBD2	TRBJ2-2	TRBV11-2	CASSWGGSPAGELFF	TGTGCCAGCAGTTGGGGCGGGAGTCCGGCCGGGGAGCTGTTTTTT
NA	NA	TRBJ2-7	TRBV30	CAWSVGSPAAARRFRPPYF	TGTGCCTGGAGTGTGGGTTCTCCCGCTGCTGCTAGGCGTTTCAGACCCCCGTACTTC
NA	NA	TRBJ1-4	TRBV3-1/TRBV3-2	CASSPEGSATNEKLFF	TGTGCCAGCAGCCCCGAGGGCAGTGCAACTAATGAAAAACTGTTTTTT
once	NA	TRBJ2-7	TRBV14	CASSPSAGNEQYF	TGTGCCAGCAGCCCCTCCGCGGGGAACGAGCAGTACTTC
NA	NA	TRBJ1-3	TRBV11-3	CASSRDSYSGNTIYF	TGTGCCAGCAGCCGTGACTCCTACTCTGGAAACACCATATATTTT
few	TRBD1	TRBJ2-2	TRBV11-2	CASSSQGVILTGELFF	TGTGCCAGCAGCTCTCAGGGGGTCATCCTCACCGGGGAGCTGTTTTTT
NA	NA	TRBJ2-3	TRBV7-2	CASSFWQDTQYF	TGTGCCAGCAGCTTTTGGCAGGATACGCAGTATTTT
NA	NA	TRBJ2-1	TRBV5-1	CASSSTTSLRVYNEQFF	TGCGCCAGCAGCTCGACAACCTCACTGCGGGTCTACAATGAGCAGTTCTTC
NA	TRBD1	TRBJ1-1	TRBV5-1	CASSVRDRAGTEAFF	TGCGCCAGCAGCGTCCGGGACAGGGCTGGCACTGAAGCTTTCTTT
NA	NA	TRBJ1-5	TRBV28	CASSWGDQPQHF	TGTGCCAGCAGTTGGGGGGACCAGCCCCAGCATTTT